These T cell receptor beta chains were read from a single sample in a study of cytomegalovirus exposure and HLA in healthy donors. The assay was immunoSEQ multiplex PCR, and TCRdb's table has in-frame clones only and misses some. The sample has over 200,000 clones, around 88% seen once; the top ten hold just under 3%. Material for sequencing was PBMCs. The source is a young woman in good health and CMV-seronegative. The CDR3 runs from the conserved cysteine through the conserved F or W. Each record gives: clone size, J gene, V gene, D gene, CDR3 DNA, CDR3 protein. D genes are given only for firm matches. Clone size is shown for a subset of rows, as once, few, many or a class of expanded clone.

>NA|TRBJ2-2|TRBV12-2|NA
TGTGCAAGTCGCTTAGCGGACAGTTACACCGGGGAGCTGTTTTTT
CASRLADSYTGELFF
>NA|TRBJ1-1|TRBV5-1|NA
TGCGCCAGCAGCTTGGACAGGGCCCAAGAAGCTTTCTTT
CASSLDRAQEAFF
>NA|TRBJ1-2|TRBV28|NA
TGTGCCAGCAGCCTCGGGGATAACTATGGCTACACCTTC
CASSLGDNYGYTF
>NA|TRBJ1-5|TRBV2|NA
TGTGCCAGCAGTTCCCAAGGGGGGGCGGGAGGCAATCAGCCCCAGCATTTT
CASSSQGGAGGNQPQHF
>NA|TRBJ2-7|TRBV18|NA
TGTGCCAGCTCACCTTACACGCCGGCGGCGGGCTACGAGCAGTACTTC
CASSPYTPAAGYEQYF
>NA|TRBJ2-5|TRBV30|TRBD2
TGTGCCTGCTACTCCAGCGGGAGGGCGGAGACCCAGTACTTC
CACYSSGRAETQYF
>NA|TRBJ2-7|TRBV7-9|TRBD2
TGTGCCAGCAGCTTTAGCGGGAGTTTCGAGCAGTACTTC
CASSFSGSFEQYF
>NA|TRBJ2-2|TRBV29-1|TRBD1
TGCAGCGTTGCGGCAGGGGGAACCGGGGAGCTGTTTTTT
CSVAAGGTGELFF
>NA|TRBJ2-1|TRBV27|NA
TGTGCCAGCAGTAGGACACCTAGGCATACCTACAATGAGCAGTTCTTC
CASSRTPRHTYNEQFF
>NA|TRBJ2-2|TRBV25-1|NA
TGTGCCAGCAGTTCAGTCACCGGGGAGCTGTTTTTT
CASSSVTGELFF
>NA|TRBJ2-1|TRBV25-1|NA
TGTGCCAGCAGTGAATTTAGGGCTACGGGGGATGAGCAGTTCTTC
CASSEFRATGDEQFF
>NA|TRBJ1-2|TRBV2|NA
TGTGCCAGCACGGACAGATATGGCTACACCTTC
CASTDRYGYTF
>NA|TRBJ1-5|TRBV30|TRBD1
TGTGCCTGGAGTCCGACAGACAGGGGCAATCAGCCCCAGCATTTT
CAWSPTDRGNQPQHF
>NA|TRBJ2-6|TRBV11-2|NA
TGTGCCAGCAGCTTGTGGCTAGCGAAGATCTCTGGGGCCAACGTCCTGACTTTC
CASSLWLAKISGANVLTF
>NA|TRBJ1-2|TRBV28|NA
TGTGCCAGCAGCTCCGGGATCCTTCTCCGAGGCTACACCTTC
CASSSGILLRGYTF
>NA|TRBJ2-2|TRBV2|TRBD2
TGTGCCAGCAGTGCGTTCCTCGGGAGGGACGTCGGGGAGCTGTTTTTT
CASSAFLGRDVGELFF
>NA|TRBJ2-5|TRBV2|NA
TGTGCCAGCAGTGAAGAGGACGGCCTACGGGGGACCCAGTACTTC
CASSEEDGLRGTQYF
>NA|TRBJ2-2|TRBV19|NA
TGTGCCAGTAGTATTACGGGTTCCGGGGAGCTGTTTTTT
CASSITGSGELFF
>NA|TRBJ2-2|TRBV9|TRBD2
TGTGCCAGCAGCGCACCGGGACTAGCGAACACCGGGGAGCTGTTTTTT
CASSAPGLANTGELFF
>NA|TRBJ2-7|TRBV11-2|NA
TGTGCCAGCAGCTCCCTGACTAGTATCGGGTACGAGCAGTACTTC
CASSSLTSIGYEQYF
>NA|TRBJ2-1|TRBV6-1|TRBD2
TGTGCCAGCAGTGACCTCCCAGCGGGAGGGAAGCAGTTCTTC
CASSDLPAGGKQFF
>NA|TRBJ2-2|TRBV7-9|TRBD1
TGTGCCAGCAGCCGTTTGACGACAGGGAACGAGGAGCTGTTTTTT
CASSRLTTGNEELFF
>NA|TRBJ2-7|TRBV7-6|NA
TGTGCCAGCAGCTTATCCGACGGACATCCCTACGAGCAGTACTTC
CASSLSDGHPYEQYF
>NA|TRBJ2-3|TRBV11-1|TRBD1
TGTGCCAGCAGCTTTTTCCCCGGGACAGGGGGCCTCTCGACAGATACGCAGTATTTT
CASSFFPGTGGLSTDTQYF
>NA|TRBJ1-2|TRBV7-8|NA
TGTGCCAGCAGCCCCGACAGCAACTATGGCTACACCTTC
CASSPDSNYGYTF
>NA|TRBJ2-1|TRBV10-3|NA
TGTGCCATCAGTGGACTAGGGAACAATGAGCAGTTCTTC
CAISGLGNNEQFF
>NA|TRBJ1-3|TRBV6-6|TRBD1
TGTGCCAGCAGTTACTCAGGACAGGCCACGAATTTT
CASSYSGQATNF
>NA|TRBJ2-2|TRBV28|TRBD2
TGTGCCAGCAGTTTTGGGCTAGCGGGCACCGGGGAGCTGTTTTTT
CASSFGLAGTGELFF
>NA|TRBJ1-1|TRBV28|TRBD1
TGTGCCAGCAGTTTGAACAGGGGGTTCACTGAAGCTTTCTTT
CASSLNRGFTEAFF
>NA|TRBJ1-5|TRBV19|NA
TGTGCCAGTAGTATTAAAACCGACAGCCTGTATAGCAATCAGCCCCAGCATTTT
CASSIKTDSLYSNQPQHF
>once|TRBJ1-2|TRBV5-1|NA
TGCGCCAGCAGCACGACGGGTTTACCTAAAGAAGTTTATGGCTACACCTTC
CASSTTGLPKEVYGYTF
>NA|TRBJ1-5|TRBV6-1|NA
TGTGCCAGCAGTTCACAAGGACAGATAAATCAGCCCCAGCATTTT
CASSSQGQINQPQHF
>NA|TRBJ2-5|TRBV11-2|NA
TGTGCCAGCAGGCCCCCTGGAGGGGAGACCCAGTACTTC
CASRPPGGETQYF
>NA|TRBJ2-5|TRBV7-2|TRBD2
TGTGCCAGCAGCTCCTCGACCGCGGGACTACGCCAGTACTTC
CASSSSTAGLRQYF
>NA|TRBJ2-7|TRBV28|NA
TGTGCCAGCAGTTTGGAGATTAACTACGAGCAGTACTTC
CASSLEINYEQYF
>NA|TRBJ2-6|TRBV19|NA
TGTGCCAGTAGTCCGAGGGGGGGCAGAGCTGGGGCCAACGTCCTGACTTTC
CASSPRGGRAGANVLTF